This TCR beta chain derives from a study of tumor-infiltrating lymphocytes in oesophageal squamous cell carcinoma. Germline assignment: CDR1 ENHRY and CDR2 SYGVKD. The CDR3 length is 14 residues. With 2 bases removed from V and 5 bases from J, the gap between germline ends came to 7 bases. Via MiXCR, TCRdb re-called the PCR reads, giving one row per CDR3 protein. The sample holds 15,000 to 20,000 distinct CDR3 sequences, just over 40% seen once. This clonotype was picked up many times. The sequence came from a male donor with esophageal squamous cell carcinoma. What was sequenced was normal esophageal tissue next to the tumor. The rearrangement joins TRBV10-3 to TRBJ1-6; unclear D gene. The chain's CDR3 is CAISEGPHNSPLHF. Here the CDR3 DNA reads TGTGCCATCAGTGAGGGGCCCCATAATTCACCCCTCCACTTT.